Only a few counts were recorded for the clone carrying this T cell receptor beta chain. Its antigen is as yet unknown. The data originate from a study of sequential checkpoint blockade in melanoma. Looking at the study overall: After both sequences, patients received maintenance nivolumab. Twenty-two patients had tumor biopsies before treatment and at week 13.

The sample's treatment: randomized to nivolumab then ipilimumab (arm A) or the reverse (arm B). Sequencing used immunoSEQ multiplex PCR; TCRdb keeps in-frame clones, though not all of them. Of about 3,900 clones listed, around a third were seen once; the top ten hold 31%. Germline CDR1 MNHGY, CDR2 SAAAGT. The V end was cut by 5 bases, the J end by 1 base, with 12 bases between. The CDR3 runs 15 residues. Study observations and caveats: Clinical benefit was about 30 times likelier when tumor T-cell fraction and clonality increased.

Source: tumor tissue (inferred from file names), taken from a patient given nivolumab and ipilimumab in sequence. The TCR originated in a human donor with melanoma. The genes are TRBV6-8 and TRBJ2-1, with a weak D call TRBD2 (5 bases). CDR3 bases: TGTGCCAGCAGTGTCGAGGGATTTTCCTACAATGAGCAGTTCTTC. This translates into CASSVEGFSYNEQFF.